The 12 T cell receptor beta chains reported below all come from one sample, sequenced in a study of cytomegalovirus exposure and HLA in healthy donors. A multiplex PCR was run with 60 Vbeta primers and 13 Jbeta primers. Clones were sequenced by immunoSEQ multiplex PCR, and TCRdb holds only the in-frame ones, with some missing. The table has about 140,000 clones, around 78% seen once. The material sequenced was PBMCs. The source is a woman under 30 in good health and CMV-seropositive.

With respect to this clone: Relative to the germline gene, one junction end is altered; a read error may explain this. The V call is TRBV29-1, the J call TRBJ1-2; D remains unclear. The germline gives CDR1 SQVTM, CDR2 ANQGSEA. The CDR3 runs to 9 residues. CDR3 region: CSADYVYTF. The CDR3 DNA reads as TGCAGCGCCGACTATGTCTACACCTTC.

The rearrangement uses TRBV7-6 and TRBJ2-3, with 8 nucleotides matching TRBD2. The CDR3 contains 17 residues. The V segment lost 1 base and the J segment 4 bases; nucleotides outside the gene matches: 10. Germline assignment: CDR1 SGHVS and CDR2 FNYEAQ. The CDR3 DNA sequence: TGTGCCAGCAGCTTAGGCGGGGGGTACGGGGGAGCAGATACGCAGTATTTT. This translates into CASSLGGGYGGADTQYF. Variable domain in full (rest from reference TRBV7-6 and TRBJ2-3): GAGVSQSPRYKVTKRGQDVALRCDPISGHVSLYWYRQALGQGPEFLTYFNYEAQQDKSGLPNDRFSAERPEGSISTLTIQRTEQRDSAMYRCASSLGGGYGGADTQYFGPGTRLTVL.

This clone appeared a few times. This chain uses TRBV27 with TRBJ2-7; 7 bases map to TRBD1. Trimming took 8 bases from V and 6 from J; bases not matched to a gene: 10. CDR1 is MNHEY, CDR2 SMNVEV, per germline (reference sequence). The CDR3 sequence is 13 residues long. The CDR3 DNA reads as TGTGCCAGCCGGGACAGCGGAACGCGCGAGCAGTACTTC. Residues: CASRDSGTREQYF.

The V gene is TRBV11-3, the J gene TRBJ1-1; 7 bases fit TRBD1. V lost 4 bases, J lost 1 base, and 12 bases stayed unmatched. Germline V lookup: CDR1 SGHNT, CDR2 YENEEA. There are 17 residues in the CDR3. The CDR3 DNA is TGTGCCAGCAGCTCTACTTGGAGGGGGCGGTCGAACACTGAAGCTTTCTTT. It yields the protein CASSSTWRGRSNTEAFF.

The genes are TRBV7-2 and TRBJ2-3, with unresolved D. Trimming removed 6 bases at V and 2 bases at J, with 6 bases between. Germline V gives CDR1 SGHTA, CDR2 FQGNSA. The CDR3 extends over 12 amino acids. CDR3 residues: CASRENTDTQYF. In DNA, the CDR3 is TGTGCCAGCAGAGAGAACACAGATACGCAGTATTTT.

This clone was counted only a few times. The chain has TRBV18 and TRBJ1-1; 10 positions agree with TRBD1. J lost 3 bases, V lost 4 bases, and 11 bases had no gene match. CDR1 is KGHSH and CDR2 is LQKENI in the germline V gene. The CDR3 contains 17 residues. The CDR3 DNA reads as TGTGCCAGCTCACGATGGACAGGGGGGTCCGGTGACACTGAAGCTTTCTTT. Amino acids: CASSRWTGGSGDTEAFF.

V is TRBV29-1 and J is TRBJ1-1; 8 nucleotides line up with TRBD1. V lost 2 bases to trimming and J lost 1 base; unmatched junction nucleotides: 12. The CDR3 is made up of 17 amino acids. Germline CDR1 SQVTM, CDR2 ANQGSEA. DNA for the CDR3: TGCAGCGTTGAACACGGCGACAGGGGTTGGGCGAACACTGAAGCTTTCTTT. Translating gives CSVEHGDRGWANTEAFF. The entire variable domain, with the rest obtained from reference TRBV29-1 and TRBJ1-1, is as follows: SAVISQKPSRDICQRGTSLTIQCQVDSQVTMMFWYRQQPGQSLTLIATANQGSEATYESGFVIDKFPISRPNLTFSTLTVSNMSPEDSSIYLCSVEHGDRGWANTEAFFGQGTRLTVV.

The chain employs TRBV12-5 and TRBJ2-2; tentative D call: TRBD2 (5 bases). Trimming left V 7 bases short and J 1 base short, with 7 bases between. Germline V gene lookup returns CDR1 LGHNT and CDR2 FRNRAP. The CDR3 has 13 residues. Here the CDR3 DNA reads TGTGCTAGTGTTGCGGGGAACACCGGGGAGCTGTTTTTT. As protein: CASVAGNTGELFF.

The genes are TRBV19 and TRBJ2-4; 9 bases align to TRBD1. V shed 1 base and J 6 bases; nucleotides not matched to a gene: 16. CDR3 length: 19 residues. Germline V lookup: CDR1 LNHDA, CDR2 SQIVND (reference sequence). The CDR3 spells CASSIVGTGTIQIGNIQYF. CDR3 coding DNA: TGTGCCAGTAGTATAGTTGGGACAGGGACGATTCAGATCGGAAACATTCAGTACTTC.

The chain couples TRBV9 to TRBJ1-3, with 8 bases aligning to TRBD1. V dropped 0 bases and J dropped 8; count of bases not matched to a gene: 7. The CDR3 runs to 15 residues. CDR1 and CDR2 from the germline V gene are SGDLS and YYNGEE. Here the CDR3 reads CASSVGTGTADTIYF. The CDR3 nucleotides read TGTGCCAGCAGCGTAGGGACAGGGACGGCTGACACCATATATTTT.

The V call is TRBV5-4, the J call TRBJ1-2, with TRBD1 identical over 7 bases. Per the germline V gene, CDR1 is SGHNT and CDR2 is YYREEE (reference sequence). The CDR3 is made up of 16 amino acids. V shed 0 bases, J shed 4 bases, and the junction held 9 bases outside the gene matches. In DNA form, the CDR3 reads TGTGCCAGCAGCTTGGGCGGCAGGGGGGCCTCCTATGGCTACACCTTC. It codes for CASSLGGRGASYGYTF. Supplemented by reference TRBV5-4 and TRBJ1-2, the full variable domain reads ETGVTQSPTHLIKTRGQQVTLRCSSQSGHNTVSWYQQALGQGPQFIFQYYREEENGRGNFPPRFSGLQFPNYSSELNVNALELDDSALYLCASSLGGRGASYGYTFGSGTRLTVV.

This CDR3 reads CASSSGQGPNTEAFF. In DNA, the CDR3 is TGTGCCAGCAGCTCTGGACAGGGGCCGAACACTGAAGCTTTCTTT. The rearrangement joins TRBV11-3 to TRBJ1-1; 9 positions match TRBD1. This CDR3 comprises 15 residues. The germline V gene encodes CDR1 SGHNT and CDR2 YENEEA. The ends lost 4 bases at V and 1 base at J; junction bases unmatched: 4.